Only a few counts were recorded for the clone carrying this T cell receptor beta chain. Its target is unknown. This sample is part of a study of spatial heterogeneity in lung cancer. In the study overall: PBMC samples from follow-up, when available, were sequenced at a median of about 2 years post-resection. Detected beta-chain sequences consistently exceeded alpha-chain sequences. Whole-study findings and limits: TCRs found ubiquitously expanded in tumor appeared in blood more at resection than at follow-up.

The time point denotes: blood at routine non-recurrence follow-up after resection. Frozen PBMC, nontumor lung or tumor provided whole RNA, which was sequenced unsorted. MiXCR, run by TCRdb on the 5' RACE reads, gives a single entry per CDR3 protein. The sample records around 110,000 distinct CDR3 sequences, over 9% being singletons. The V gene's germline CDR1 is SGDLS and CDR2 YYNGEE. This CDR3 has 16 residues. The V segment lost 4 bases and the J segment 2 bases; nucleotides outside the gene matches: 10. This TCR derives from a male donor with early-stage non-small cell lung cancer. The sample was PBMCs, taken at follow-up. The J gene is TRBJ2-3, the V gene TRBV9, with 7 bases fitting TRBD2. The CDR3 DNA follows: TGTGCCAGCAGCTCCCGCCAGCGGGGCCACACAGATACGCAGTATTTT. Protein: CASSSRQRGHTDTQYF. The whole variable domain, remainder taken from reference TRBV9 and TRBJ2-3, is DSGVTQTPKHLITATGQRVTLRCSPRSGDLSVYWYQQSLDQGLQFLIQYYNGEERAKGNILERFSAQQFPDLHSELNLSSLELGDSALYFCASSSRQRGHTDTQYFGPGTRLTVL.